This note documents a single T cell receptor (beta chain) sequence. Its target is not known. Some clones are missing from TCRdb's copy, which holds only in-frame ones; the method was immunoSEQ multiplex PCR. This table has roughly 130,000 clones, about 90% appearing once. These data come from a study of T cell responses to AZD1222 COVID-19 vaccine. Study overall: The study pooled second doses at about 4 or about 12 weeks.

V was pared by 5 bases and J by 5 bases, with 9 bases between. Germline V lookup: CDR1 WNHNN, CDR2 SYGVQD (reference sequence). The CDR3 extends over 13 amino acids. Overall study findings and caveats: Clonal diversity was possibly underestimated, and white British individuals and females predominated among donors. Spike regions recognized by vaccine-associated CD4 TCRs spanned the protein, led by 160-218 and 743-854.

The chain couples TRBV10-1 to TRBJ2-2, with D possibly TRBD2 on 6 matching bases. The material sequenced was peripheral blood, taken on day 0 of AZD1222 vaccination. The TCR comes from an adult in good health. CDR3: CASSLGGTGELFF. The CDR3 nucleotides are TGCGCCAGCAGTCTTGGGGGGACCGGGGAGCTGTTTTTT.